This T cell receptor (beta chain) appears in the sequencing data of a study of blood T cell repertoires in COVID-19. Study in general: Acute-phase and convalescent COVID-19 samples originated in the United States, Italy and Spain.

Per the study methods: Amplification with reference gene primers provided the estimates of nucleated cell counts. Clones were read by immunoSEQ multiplex PCR, and TCRdb kept only the in-frame ones, dropping some. V and J calls and clone size follow that table, whereas D and trimming were derived from the DNA. The data contain about 300,000 clones, about 87% of them singletons. This clone appeared a few times. Material: peripheral blood. The receptor was derived from a woman in her 30s who had recovered from COVID-19.

CDR3 sequence reads: CASSLGDTKGYQPQHF. The CDR3 DNA follows: TGTGCCAGCAGCTTAGGGGACACCAAGGGGTATCAGCCCCAGCATTTT. V and J are TRBV7-7 and TRBJ1-5; perhaps TRBD1 as D (6 bases). V was cut by 1 base and J by 5 bases, with 15 bases left in between. The CDR3 is 16 residues long. Germline CDR1 SSHAT, CDR2 FNYEAQ (reference sequence).